This T cell receptor beta chain was recorded in a study of cytomegalovirus exposure and HLA in healthy donors. Study context: Researchers previously reported finding 117 million unique TCR beta sequences from around 200 million T cells.

Notes on this clone: Its antigen remains unidentified. At one boundary the junction diverges from the germline segment, which might be a read error.

The PCR was carried out with 60 Vbeta primers and 13 Jbeta primers. As handled by the study authors: In a later analysis, of 80 million or so unique beta chains, approximately 10 million appeared in at least two donors. Profiled with immunoSEQ multiplex PCR; TCRdb holds only in-frame clones, not every one. V and J calls and clone size follow that table, whereas D and trimming were derived from the DNA. The sample holds under 95,000 clones; around 80% are singletons and the top ten take 0.9% to 1.2%. Study-wide points: The authors listed 180 or so TCR beta chains as cytomegalovirus-associated.

The CDR3 contains 12 residues. The V gene's germline CDR1 is MNHEY and CDR2 SVGAGI. This chain connects TRBV6-5 to TRBJ1-2, with TRBD1 matching 7 bases. This clonotype originated in a male donor in good health and CMV-seronegative. The source material was PBMCs. The CDR3 protein is CASSDRDSGYPF. The CDR3 DNA sequence: TGTGCCAGCAGTGACAGGGATTCTGGCTACCCCTTC.